This T cell receptor (beta chain) originates from a study of shared clonotypes between healthy human individuals. Study-level points and caveats: Blood was the only sampled material, and tissue repertoires likely differ.

This clone was seen just once. Its antigen remains unknown. An end of the junction does not agree with germline; a read error may underlie this. The CDR3 length is 13 residues. CDR1 and CDR2 (germline): SSHAT, FNYEAQ (reference sequence). Produced via immunoSEQ multiplex PCR; TCRdb's table is partial and in-frame only. The table lists some 1.4 million clones, roughly 96% of them singletons, with approximately 1% in the top ten. This receptor was taken from a man under 40 in good health. V and J are TRBV7-7 and TRBJ2-7, with D unresolved. The specimen sequenced was naive CD4+ T cells sorted from blood. Subset defined: CD45RA+ positively selected. CDR3 bases: TGTGCTAGCAGCTTAGGCCCCACTAACGAGCAGTACTTC. Amino acids: CASSLGPTNEQYF.